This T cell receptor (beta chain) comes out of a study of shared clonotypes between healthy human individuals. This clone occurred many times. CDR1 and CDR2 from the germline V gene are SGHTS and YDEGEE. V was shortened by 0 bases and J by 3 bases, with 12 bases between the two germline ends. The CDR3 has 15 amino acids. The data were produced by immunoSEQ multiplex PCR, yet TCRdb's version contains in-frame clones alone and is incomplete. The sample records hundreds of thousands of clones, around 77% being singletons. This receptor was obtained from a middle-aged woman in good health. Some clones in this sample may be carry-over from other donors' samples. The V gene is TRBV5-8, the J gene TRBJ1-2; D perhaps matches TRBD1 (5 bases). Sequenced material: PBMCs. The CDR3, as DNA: TGTGCCAGCAGCTTGGAATCAGGGCTGGACTATGGCTACACCTTC. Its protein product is CASSLESGLDYGYTF.